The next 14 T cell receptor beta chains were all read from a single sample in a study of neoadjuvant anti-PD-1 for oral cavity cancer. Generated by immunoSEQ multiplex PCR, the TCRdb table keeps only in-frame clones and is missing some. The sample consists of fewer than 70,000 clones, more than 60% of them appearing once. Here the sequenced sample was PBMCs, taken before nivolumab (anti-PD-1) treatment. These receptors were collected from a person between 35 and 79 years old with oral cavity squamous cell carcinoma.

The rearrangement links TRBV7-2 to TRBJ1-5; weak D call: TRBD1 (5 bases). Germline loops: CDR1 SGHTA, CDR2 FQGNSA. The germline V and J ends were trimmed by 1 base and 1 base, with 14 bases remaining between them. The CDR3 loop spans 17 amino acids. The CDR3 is CASSLEGLPKSNQPQHF. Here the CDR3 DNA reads TGTGCCAGCAGCTTAGAGGGACTGCCGAAGAGCAATCAGCCCCAGCATTTT.

The CDR3 DNA sequence: TGTGCCAGCAGCTTTACGGACGTGAGGACCGGGGAGCTGTTTTTT. Translating gives CASSFTDVRTGELFF. This chain joins TRBV11-2 and TRBJ2-2; D call uncertain. Germline V gene sequence: CDR1 SGHAT, CDR2 FQNNGV. The CDR3 consists of 15 residues. V was cut by 3 bases and J by 5 bases, with 13 bases left in between.

The DNA for the CDR3 is TGCGCCAGCAGCCACCGACACGAAGGGGGCACTGAAGCTTTCTTT. Amino acids: CASSHRHEGGTEAFF. This chain joins TRBV4-1 and TRBJ1-1; the D gene is possibly TRBD1 (6 bases). The CDR3 sequence is 15 residues long. Germline CDR1 is MGHRA and CDR2 is YSYEKL. V lost 3 bases and J lost 4, with 15 bases in between.

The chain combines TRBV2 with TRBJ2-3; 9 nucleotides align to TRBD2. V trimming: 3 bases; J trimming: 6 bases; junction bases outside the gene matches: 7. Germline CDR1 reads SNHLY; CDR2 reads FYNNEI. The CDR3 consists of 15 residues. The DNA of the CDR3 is TGTGCCAGCAGTGACCTAGCGGGGACTTCGGATACGCAGTATTTT. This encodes CASSDLAGTSDTQYF.

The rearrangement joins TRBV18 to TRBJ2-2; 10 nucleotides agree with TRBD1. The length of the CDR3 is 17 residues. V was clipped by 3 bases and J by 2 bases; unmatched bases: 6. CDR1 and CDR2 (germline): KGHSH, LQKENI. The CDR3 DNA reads TGTGCCAGCTCACCCCGGGGGACAGGGGTTAACACCGGGGAGCTGTTTTTT. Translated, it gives CASSPRGTGVNTGELFF.

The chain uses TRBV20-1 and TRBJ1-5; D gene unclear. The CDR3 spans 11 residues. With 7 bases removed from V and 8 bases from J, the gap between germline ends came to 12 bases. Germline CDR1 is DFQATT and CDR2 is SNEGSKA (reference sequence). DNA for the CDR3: TGCAGTGGGACTCTTAGGGAGCCCCAGCATTTT. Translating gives CSGTLREPQHF.

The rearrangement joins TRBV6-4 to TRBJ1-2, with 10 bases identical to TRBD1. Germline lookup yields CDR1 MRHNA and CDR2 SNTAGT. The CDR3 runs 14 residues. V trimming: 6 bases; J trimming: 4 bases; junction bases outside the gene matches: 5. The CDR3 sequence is CASSVGTGVYGYTF. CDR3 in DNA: TGTGCCAGCAGCGTCGGGACAGGGGTCTATGGCTACACCTTC.

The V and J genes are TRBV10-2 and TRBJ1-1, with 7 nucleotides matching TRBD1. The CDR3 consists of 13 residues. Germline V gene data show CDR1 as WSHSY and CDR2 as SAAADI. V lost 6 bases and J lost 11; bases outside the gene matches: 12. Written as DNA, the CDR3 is TGCGCCAGCAGCACCCCGCGACAGGGAATGGCTTTCTTT. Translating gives CASSTPRQGMAFF.

CDR3: CASSNIEGDRGRLRNGYTF. As DNA, the CDR3 is TGTGCCAGCAGCAACATAGAGGGGGACAGGGGGCGTCTGAGGAATGGCTACACCTTC. V usage is TRBV7-9 and J usage is TRBJ1-2; TRBD1 matches 12 bases. V lost 5 bases and J lost 6; bases outside the gene matches: 19. Looked up from germline, CDR1 is SEHNR and CDR2 is FQNEAQ (reference sequence). CDR3 size: 19 residues.

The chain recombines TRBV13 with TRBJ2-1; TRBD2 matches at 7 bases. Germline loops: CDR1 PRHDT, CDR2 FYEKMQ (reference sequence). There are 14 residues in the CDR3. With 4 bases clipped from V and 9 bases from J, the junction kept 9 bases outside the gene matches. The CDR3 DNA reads TGTGCCAGCAGCTCGCGGGGCGGGAGAGGTGAGCAGTTCTTC. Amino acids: CASSSRGGRGEQFF.

This CDR3 is CASSLGVGIYEQYF. The CDR3 nucleotides are TGTGCCAGCAGCTTAGGAGTCGGAATCTACGAGCAGTACTTC. The chain links TRBV7-9 to TRBJ2-7; D is undetermined. Germline CDR1 SEHNR, CDR2 FQNEAQ (reference sequence). V lost 1 base to trimming and J lost 3 bases, with 10 bases between them. CDR3 size: 14 residues.

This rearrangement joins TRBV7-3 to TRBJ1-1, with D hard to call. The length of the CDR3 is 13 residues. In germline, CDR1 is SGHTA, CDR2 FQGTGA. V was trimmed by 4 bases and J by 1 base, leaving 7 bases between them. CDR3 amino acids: CASSWTANTEAFF. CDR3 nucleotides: TGTGCCAGCAGCTGGACGGCGAACACTGAAGCTTTCTTT.

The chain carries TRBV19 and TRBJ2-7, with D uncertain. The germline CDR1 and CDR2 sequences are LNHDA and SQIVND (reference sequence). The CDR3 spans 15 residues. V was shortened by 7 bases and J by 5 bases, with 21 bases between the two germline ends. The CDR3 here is CASKAGSSKIHEQYF. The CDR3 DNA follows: TGTGCCAGTAAGGCCGGCAGCAGCAAGATCCACGAGCAGTACTTC.

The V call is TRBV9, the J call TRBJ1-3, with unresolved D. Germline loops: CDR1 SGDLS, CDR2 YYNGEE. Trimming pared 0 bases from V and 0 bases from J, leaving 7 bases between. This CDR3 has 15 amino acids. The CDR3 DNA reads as TGTGCCAGCAGCGTAGAAAGTAGCTCTGGAAACACCATATATTTT. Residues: CASSVESSSGNTIYF.